Listed below are T cell receptor beta chains from one sample, sequenced in a study of blood T cells in healthy people across ages. TCRdb analysed the 5' RACE reads with MiXCR anew, one entry per CDR3 protein. The sample lists 700,000 or so distinct CDR3 sequences; about 20% were seen once. Input material: blood. The receptors derive from a man aged 65-85 years in good health. Each CDR3 is given with its conserved first and last residue. D genes are given only for firm matches. Clone size appears in some rows only: once, few, many, or a class for an expanded clone.

TRBJ2-1,-,TRBV20-1,TRBD2,CSARDQLAGVKYNEQFF,TGCAGTGCTAGAGATCAGCTAGCGGGAGTAAAGTACAATGAGCAGTTCTTC
TRBJ2-1,-,TRBV4-2,TRBD1,CASSQGTGEGNEQFF,TGTGCCAGCAGCCAAGGGACAGGTGAGGGCAATGAGCAGTTCTTC
TRBJ2-5,-,TRBV9,TRBD2,CASSSGGYQETQYF,TGTGCCAGCAGCTCGGGGGGGTACCAAGAGACCCAGTACTTC
TRBJ1-4,few,TRBV29-1,-,CSVELGQEPEKLFF,TGCAGCGTTGAACTCGGACAAGAACCTGAAAAACTGTTTTTT
TRBJ2-5,-,TRBV6-1,TRBD1,CASRPLPTGEQETQYF,TGTGCCAGCAGACCACTCCCGACAGGGGAACAAGAGACCCAGTACTTC
TRBJ2-1,once,TRBV10-3,TRBD1,CAISETTGYNEQFF,TGTGCCATCAGTGAGACGACAGGGTACAATGAGCAGTTTTTC
TRBJ1-1,-,TRBV20-1,-,CSASWAGKVANTEAFF,TGCAGTGCTAGCTGGGCAGGGAAAGTGGCGAACACTGAAGCTTTCTTT
TRBJ2-7,-,TRBV7-6,TRBD2,CASSLREKSHEQYF,TGTGCCAGCAGCTTGCGGGAGAAATCCCACGAGCAGTACTTC
TRBJ1-5,-,TRBV6-5,-,CASSSPRGQPQHF,TGTGCCAGCAGTTCTCCCAGAGGCCAGCCCCAGCATTTT
TRBJ2-1,-,TRBV6-5,TRBD2,CATRLASGSGEQFF,TGTGCCACCCGATTGGCTAGCGGGAGTGGGGAGCAGTTCTTC
TRBJ2-3,few,TRBV28,TRBD2,CASSRHSGGSDTQYF,TGTGCCAGCAGTCGCCATAGCGGGGGGTCGGATACGCAGTATTTT
TRBJ1-4,-,TRBV12-3/TRBV12-4,-,CASSPRGKVVGTNEKLFF,TGTGCCAGCAGTCCCAGGGGTAAGGTAGTAGGAACTAATGAAAAACTGTTTTTT
TRBJ1-1,few,TRBV11-2,TRBD1,CASSFTGGDTEAFF,TGTGCCAGCAGCTTTACAGGGGGGGACACTGAAGCTTTCTTT
TRBJ2-3,many,TRBV6-5,TRBD1,CASRAPGQGPDTQYF,TGTGCCAGCAGAGCACCAGGACAGGGGCCAGATACGCAGTATTTT
TRBJ1-2,few,TRBV29-1,-,CSVENLYGYTF,TGCAGCGTTGAAAATCTCTATGGCTACACCTTC
TRBJ2-5,-,TRBV6-1,TRBD2,CASRDSRTRRQETQYF,TGTGCCAGCAGGGATTCGCGGACTAGGCGCCAAGAGACCCAGTACTTC
TRBJ2-3,few,TRBV7-9,-,CASSFPQRPAQYF,TGTGCCAGCAGCTTCCCGCAAAGGCCCGCACAGTATTTT
TRBJ1-2,few,TRBV27,-,CASSPDGYGHTF,TGTGCCAGCAGTCCGGACGGTTATGGCCACACCTTC
TRBJ1-2,-,TRBV20-1,TRBD1,CSARRQGTNYGYTF,TGCAGTGCTAGACGACAGGGAACTAACTATGGCTACACCTTC
TRBJ2-5,many,TRBV20-1,-,CSALTGYETQYF,TGCAGTGCTCTTACAGGATACGAGACCCAGTACTTC
TRBJ2-1,-,TRBV5-6,TRBD2,CASSWGFSGSLSNEQFF,TGTGCCAGCAGCTGGGGGTTTAGCGGGAGTCTATCCAATGAGCAGTTCTTC
TRBJ2-5,-,TRBV20-1,-,CSAGLEWETQYF,TGCAGTGCAGGACTGGAGTGGGAGACCCAGTACTTC
TRBJ1-2,-,TRBV20-1,-,CSAPLTQTTYYGYTF,TGCAGTGCTCCATTGACGCAGACAACTTACTATGGCTACACCTTC
TRBJ2-5,few,TRBV29-1,TRBD2,CSAGTRGIRETQYF,TGCAGCGCTGGGACTAGAGGTATTCGGGAGACCCAGTACTTC
TRBJ2-3,-,TRBV6-2/TRBV6-3,-,CASSSSATGLTQYF,TGTGCCAGCAGTTCCTCTGCAACGGGTCTAACGCAGTATTTT
TRBJ2-3,few,TRBV5-4,TRBD1,CASSPGQGKDTQYF,TGTGCCAGCAGCCCCGGACAGGGGAAAGATACGCAGTATTTT
TRBJ2-2,few,TRBV12-3/TRBV12-4,-,CATHRRQGGNGELFF,TGTGCCACCCATCGCCGCCAGGGGGGGAACGGGGAGCTGTTTTTT
TRBJ1-5,-,TRBV6-1,-,CASSELAAYSNQPQHF,TGTGCCAGCAGTGAACTGGCAGCCTATAGCAATCAGCCCCAGCATTTT
TRBJ2-3,-,TRBV12-3/TRBV12-4,-,CASTPWPTSTDTQYF,TGTGCCAGCACCCCTTGGCCTACTAGCACAGATACGCAGTATTTT
TRBJ2-1,-,TRBV2,TRBD2,CARARPGGGSGNEQFF,TGTGCCAGGGCACGCCCTGGCGGGGGGTCAGGCAATGAGCAGTTCTTC
TRBJ2-5,few,TRBV5-1,-,CASSLGALAGQETQYF,TGCGCCAGCAGCTTGGGGGCCTTGGCAGGACAAGAGACCCAGTACTTC
TRBJ2-2,-,TRBV5-4,TRBD1,CASSFGTGGIGELFF,TGTGCCAGCAGCTTTGGGACAGGGGGGATCGGGGAGCTGTTTTTT
TRBJ2-3,few,TRBV5-1,-,CASRTDADTDTQYF,TGCGCCAGCAGAACTGACGCGGACACAGATACGCAGTATTTT
TRBJ2-4,-,TRBV4-1,-,CASSQGAEKNIQYF,TGCGCCAGCAGCCAAGGGGCGGAGAAAAACATTCAGTACTTC
TRBJ1-4,few,TRBV5-1,-,CASSLLGRGSEKLFF,TGCGCCAGCAGCTTGTTGGGCAGGGGAAGCGAAAAACTGTTTTTT
TRBJ2-3,few,TRBV7-6,-,CASSLGGLLDTQYF,TGTGCCAGCAGCTTAGGCGGGTTACTAGATACGCAGTATTTT
TRBJ2-3,few,TRBV5-1,-,CASSSLTESTDTQYF,TGCGCCAGCAGCTCGTTGACGGAAAGCACAGATACGCAGTATTTT
TRBJ1-6,-,TRBV29-1,TRBD1,CSAQQGSNSPLHF,TGCAGCGCCCAACAGGGGTCGAACTCACCCCTCCACTTT
TRBJ1-1,-,TRBV20-1,TRBD1,CSVRKGTVKMNTEAFF,TGCAGTGTCAGAAAGGGGACAGTAAAAATGAACACTGAAGCTTTCTTT
TRBJ2-1,-,TRBV18,TRBD2,CASSPAASGRIGEQFF,TGTGCCAGCTCACCAGCCGCCAGCGGGAGAATTGGTGAGCAGTTCTTC
TRBJ2-3,-,TRBV20-1,-,CSAQRDVGTDTQYF,TGCAGTGCTCAACGGGACGTCGGCACAGATACGCAGTATTTT
TRBJ1-2,few,TRBV27,-,CASSLSAGAGYGYTF,TGTGCCAGCAGTTTATCAGCAGGGGCGGGCTATGGCTACACCTTC
TRBJ2-1,many,TRBV12-3/TRBV12-4,-,CASRPRGNEQFF,TGTGCCAGCAGACCCAGGGGCAATGAGCAGTTCTTC
TRBJ2-1,-,TRBV21-1,-,CASSEPSGTSSYNEQFF,TGTGCCAGCAGCGAACCTAGCGGGACTAGCTCCTACAATGAGCAGTTCTTC
TRBJ2-1,few,TRBV6-2/TRBV6-3,-,CASTHGNNEQFF,TGTGCCAGCACCCACGGGAACAATGAGCAGTTCTTC
TRBJ2-1,-,TRBV12-3/TRBV12-4,TRBD2,CASSVPGTSLNEQFF,TGTGCCAGCAGTGTGCCCGGGACTAGCCTCAACGAGCAGTTCTTC
TRBJ2-7,-,TRBV20-1,-,CSASRRDSYEQYF,TGCAGTGCTAGTCGCAGGGATTCCTACGAGCAGTACTTC